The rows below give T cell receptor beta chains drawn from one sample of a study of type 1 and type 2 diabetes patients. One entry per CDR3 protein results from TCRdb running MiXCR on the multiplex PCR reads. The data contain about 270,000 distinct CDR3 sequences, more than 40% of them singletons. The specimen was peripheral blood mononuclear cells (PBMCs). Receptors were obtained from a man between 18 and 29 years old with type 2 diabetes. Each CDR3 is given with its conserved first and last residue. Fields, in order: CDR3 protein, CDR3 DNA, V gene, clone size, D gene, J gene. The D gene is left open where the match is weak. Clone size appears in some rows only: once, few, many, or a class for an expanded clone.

CASSELGTGGTEQYF | TGCGCCAGCAGTGAGCTGGGGACGGGGGGTACAGAGCAGTACTTC | TRBV10-2 | NA | TRBD2 | TRBJ2-7
CASSRYHTPSTEAFF | TGTGCCAGCAGTCGTTACCACACCCCAAGTACTGAAGCTTTCTTT | TRBV27 | NA | NA | TRBJ1-1
CATTPGDEQFF | TGTGCCACCACCCCCGGCGATGAGCAGTTCTTC | TRBV25-1 | NA | NA | TRBJ2-1
CASSLRVGATYEQYF | TGTGCCAGCAGCTTAAGGGTCGGCGCCACCTACGAGCAGTACTTC | TRBV7-2 | many | NA | TRBJ2-7
CASSQEASGRELYF | TGCGCCAGCAGCCAAGAAGCTAGCGGGAGGGAGCTGTACTTC | TRBV4-1 | NA | TRBD2 | TRBJ2-7
CASSVEGRTYEQYF | TGTGCCAGCAGCGTAGAAGGACGGACCTACGAGCAGTACTTC | TRBV9 | NA | NA | TRBJ2-7
CATSRDAGQFTDTQYF | TGTGCCACCAGCAGAGACGCGGGACAGTTCACAGATACGCAGTATTTT | TRBV15 | few | NA | TRBJ2-3
CASSPHDTEAFF | TGTGCCAGCAGTCCCCATGACACTGAAGCTTTCTTT | TRBV6-6 | few | NA | TRBJ1-1
CASSLYLNTEAFF | TGTGCCAGCAGTTTATACCTGAACACTGAAGCTTTCTTT | TRBV27 | few | NA | TRBJ1-1
CASSLGWPTYNEQFF | TGTGCCAGCAGTTTAGGCTGGCCCACCTACAATGAGCAGTTCTTC | TRBV28 | NA | NA | TRBJ2-1
CASSQVPSEAFF | TGTGCCAGCAGCCAAGTTCCTTCTGAAGCTTTCTTT | TRBV4-2 | NA | NA | TRBJ1-1
CSAGAGANEQLF | TGCAGTGCCGGGGCGGGAGCAAATGAGCAGCTCTTC | TRBV29-1 | NA | TRBD2 | TRBJ2-1
CASSEAPETGANVLTF | TGTGCCAGCAGTGAAGCGCCGGAAACTGGGGCCAACGTCCTGACTTTC | TRBV6-1 | once | NA | TRBJ2-6
CASSSSGGATWETQYF | TGTGCCAGCAGTTCTAGCGGGGGGGCCACCTGGGAGACCCAGTACTTC | TRBV7-8 | NA | TRBD2 | TRBJ2-5
CASSPGTGVHEQYF | TGTGCCAGCAGTCCCGGGACAGGGGTTCACGAGCAGTACTTC | TRBV5-8 | NA | TRBD1 | TRBJ2-7
CASRAGSTNTGELFF | TGTGCCAGCAGGGCCGGGTCGACGAACACCGGGGAGCTGTTTTTT | TRBV25-1 | few | NA | TRBJ2-2
CASSNRESNTEAFF | TGTGCCAGCAGTAACCGGGAATCGAACACTGAAGCTTTCTTT | TRBV6-1 | NA | NA | TRBJ1-1
CAISQGDTEAFF | TGTGCCATCAGTCAAGGGGACACTGAAGCTTTCTTT | TRBV10-3 | many | NA | TRBJ1-1
CASSVWGDYGYTF | TGTGCCAGTAGTGTCTGGGGGGACTATGGCTACACCTTC | TRBV19 | few | NA | TRBJ1-2
CASTGREETQYF | TGTGCCAGTACCGGGCGTGAAGAGACCCAGTACTTC | TRBV19 | NA | NA | TRBJ2-5
CASSAPGQGYEQYF | TGTGCCAGCAGTGCGCCGGGACAGGGATACGAGCAGTACTTC | TRBV28 | NA | TRBD1 | TRBJ2-7
CASSRGLAGGAYNEQFF | TGTGCCAGTAGTAGGGGACTAGCGGGAGGGGCCTACAATGAGCAGTTCTTC | TRBV19 | NA | TRBD2 | TRBJ2-1
CSASAARNEAFF | TGCAGCGCCTCAGCGGCGAGGAACGAAGCTTTCTTT | TRBV29-1 | NA | NA | TRBJ1-1
CATRGGGERWYEQYF | TGTGCCACGAGGGGTGGCGGAGAACGGTGGTACGAGCAGTACTTC | TRBV27 | NA | NA | TRBJ2-7
CASSYSNHGQGSEAFF | TGTGCCAGCAGTTACTCGAACCACGGACAGGGCTCTGAAGCTTTCTTT | TRBV6-5 | NA | TRBD1 | TRBJ1-1
CASQGPGTDNTDTQYF | TGTGCCAGCCAGGGCCCCGGGACCGACAACACAGATACGCAGTATTTT | TRBV2 | NA | NA | TRBJ2-3
CATSRDGQYQETQYF | TGTGCCACCAGCAGAGATGGACAGTACCAAGAGACCCAGTACTTC | TRBV15 | NA | NA | TRBJ2-5
CASNLTGAGVTEAFF | TGTGCCAGCAACTTAACGGGCGCAGGGGTGACTGAAGCTTTCTTT | TRBV7-3 | once | NA | TRBJ1-1
CASTDQETQYF | TGTGCCAGTACGGACCAAGAGACCCAGTACTTC | TRBV19 | many | NA | TRBJ2-5
CASRLATNEKLFF | TGTGCCAGCCGACTAGCAACTAATGAAAAACTGTTTTTT | TRBV7-2 | NA | NA | TRBJ1-4
CASSPGLSEQYF | TGTGCCAGCAGCCCAGGACTTTCCGAGCAGTACTTC | TRBV7-9 | NA | NA | TRBJ2-7
CSAWDSNGNHEQYF | TGCAGTGCTTGGGACTCAAACGGGAATCACGAGCAGTACTTC | TRBV20-1 | NA | NA | TRBJ2-7
CASSDGRGQDTQYF | TGTGCCAGCAGTGATGGCAGGGGTCAGGATACGCAGTATTTT | TRBV2 | NA | NA | TRBJ2-3
CSESALEETQYF | TGCAGCGAATCAGCTCTCGAAGAGACCCAGTACTTC | TRBV29-1 | few | NA | TRBJ2-5
CSADSVVRGTEAFF | TGCAGTGCCGACTCGGTGGTGAGAGGGACTGAAGCTTTCTTT | TRBV20-1 | few | NA | TRBJ1-1
CASSTPGLAASGELFF | TGTGCCAGCAGTACTCCGGGACTAGCGGCATCCGGGGAGCTGTTTTTT | TRBV28 | few | TRBD2 | TRBJ2-2
CASSLGNQETQYF | TGTGCCAGCAGCCTCGGGAACCAAGAGACCCAGTACTTC | TRBV12-3/TRBV12-4 | few | NA | TRBJ2-5
CASSPPGAMNTEAFF | TGTGCCAGCAGCCCCCCAGGGGCGATGAACACTGAAGCTTTCTTT | TRBV9 | NA | NA | TRBJ1-1
CASKSLLMENIQYF | TGTGCCAGCAAGTCCCTCCTTATGGAAAACATTCAGTACTTC | TRBV19 | NA | NA | TRBJ2-4
CASSKGRGRSYNEQFF | TGTGCCAGCAGCAAAGGGAGGGGGCGCTCCTACAATGAGCAGTTCTTC | TRBV2 | NA | NA | TRBJ2-1
CATSRGGSGANVLTF | TGTGCCACCAGCAGAGGAGGATCTGGGGCCAACGTCCTGACTTTC | TRBV15 | few | NA | TRBJ2-6
CASGSVTQYF | TGTGCCAGCGGGTCTGTTACGCAGTATTTT | TRBV2 | NA | NA | TRBJ2-3